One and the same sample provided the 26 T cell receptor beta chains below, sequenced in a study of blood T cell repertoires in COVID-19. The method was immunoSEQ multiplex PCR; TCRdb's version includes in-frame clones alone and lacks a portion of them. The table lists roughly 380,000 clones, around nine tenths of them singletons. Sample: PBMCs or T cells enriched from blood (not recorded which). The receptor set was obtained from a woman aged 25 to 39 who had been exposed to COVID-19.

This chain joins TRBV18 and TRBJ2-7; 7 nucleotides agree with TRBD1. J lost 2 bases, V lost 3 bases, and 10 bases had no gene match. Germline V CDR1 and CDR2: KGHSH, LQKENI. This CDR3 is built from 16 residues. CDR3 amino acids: CASSPDRTQGPYEQYF. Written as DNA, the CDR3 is TGTGCCAGCTCACCGGACAGGACCCAGGGTCCCTACGAGCAGTACTTC.

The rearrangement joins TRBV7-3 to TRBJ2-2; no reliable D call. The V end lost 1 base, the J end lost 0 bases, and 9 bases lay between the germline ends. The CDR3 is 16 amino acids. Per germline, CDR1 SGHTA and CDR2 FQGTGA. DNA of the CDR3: TGTGCCAGCAGCTTAAATCCCCGCGCGAACACCGGGGAGCTGTTTTTT. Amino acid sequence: CASSLNPRANTGELFF. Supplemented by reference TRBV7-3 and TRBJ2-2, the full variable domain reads GAGVSQTPSNKVTEKGKYVELRCDPISGHTALYWYRQSLGQGPEFLIYFQGTGAADDSGLPNDRFFAVRPEGSVSTLKIQRTERGDSAVYLCASSLNPRANTGELFFGEGSRLTVL.

CDR3 protein: CAWSYGLAGNNEQFF. The CDR3 nucleotides are TGTGCCTGGAGCTACGGACTAGCGGGGAACAATGAGCAGTTCTTC. This chain links TRBV30 with TRBJ2-1; 12 nucleotides align to TRBD2. V lost 3 bases, J lost 5 bases, and 5 bases stayed unmatched. Germline V lookup: CDR1 GTSNPN, CDR2 SVGIG (reference sequence). The CDR3 covers 15 residues. Variable domain in full (rest from reference TRBV30 and TRBJ2-1): SQTIHQWPATLVQPVGSPLSLECTVEGTSNPNLYWYRQAAGRGLQLLFYSVGIGQISSEVPQNLSASRPQDRQFILSSKKLLLSDSGFYLCAWSYGLAGNNEQFFGPGTRLTVL.

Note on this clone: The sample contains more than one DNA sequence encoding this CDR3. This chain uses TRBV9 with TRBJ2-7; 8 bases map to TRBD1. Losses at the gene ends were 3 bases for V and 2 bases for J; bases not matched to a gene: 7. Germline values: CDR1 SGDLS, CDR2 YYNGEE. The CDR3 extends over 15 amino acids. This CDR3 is CASSEGTGGTYEQYF. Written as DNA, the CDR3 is TGTGCCAGCAGCGAAGGGACAGGAGGGACCTACGAGCAGTACTTC.

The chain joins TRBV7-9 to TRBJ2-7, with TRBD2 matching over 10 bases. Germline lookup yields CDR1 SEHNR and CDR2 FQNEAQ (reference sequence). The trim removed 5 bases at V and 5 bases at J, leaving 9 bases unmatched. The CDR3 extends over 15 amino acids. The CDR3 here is CASSPLAGAYNEQYF. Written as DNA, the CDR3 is TGTGCCAGCAGCCCTCTAGCGGGAGCATACAACGAGCAGTACTTC. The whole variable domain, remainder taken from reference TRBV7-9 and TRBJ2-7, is DTGVSQNPRHKITKRGQNVTFRCDPISEHNRLYWYRQTLGQGPEFLTYFQNEAQLEKSRLLSDRFSAERPKGSFSTLEIQRTEQGDSAMYLCASSPLAGAYNEQYFGPGTRLTVT.

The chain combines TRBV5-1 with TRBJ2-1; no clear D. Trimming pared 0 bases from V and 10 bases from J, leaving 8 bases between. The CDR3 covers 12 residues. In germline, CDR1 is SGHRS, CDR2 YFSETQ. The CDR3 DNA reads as TGCGCCAGCAGCTTGGTGCTAAACGAGCAGTTCTTC. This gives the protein CASSLVLNEQFF.

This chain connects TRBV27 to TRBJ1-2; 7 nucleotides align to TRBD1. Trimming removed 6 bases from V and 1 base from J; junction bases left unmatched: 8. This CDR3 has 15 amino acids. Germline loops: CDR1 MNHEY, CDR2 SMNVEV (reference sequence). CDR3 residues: CASSYIDRVNYGYTF. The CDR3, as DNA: TGTGCCAGCAGCTATATCGACAGGGTTAACTATGGCTACACCTTC.

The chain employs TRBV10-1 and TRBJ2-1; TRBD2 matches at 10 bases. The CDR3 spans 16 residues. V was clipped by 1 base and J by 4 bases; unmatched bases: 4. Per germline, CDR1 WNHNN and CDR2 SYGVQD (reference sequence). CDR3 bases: TGCGCCAGCAGTGAGTTGGCGACTAGCGGGTACAATGAGCAGTTCTTC. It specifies CASSELATSGYNEQFF.

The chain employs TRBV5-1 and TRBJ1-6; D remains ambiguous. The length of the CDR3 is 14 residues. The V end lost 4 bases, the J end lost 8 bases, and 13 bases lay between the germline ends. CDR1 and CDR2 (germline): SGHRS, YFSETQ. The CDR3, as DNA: TGCGCCAGCAGCGATCAGGAGGGTGATTCACCCCTCCACTTT. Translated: CASSDQEGDSPLHF.

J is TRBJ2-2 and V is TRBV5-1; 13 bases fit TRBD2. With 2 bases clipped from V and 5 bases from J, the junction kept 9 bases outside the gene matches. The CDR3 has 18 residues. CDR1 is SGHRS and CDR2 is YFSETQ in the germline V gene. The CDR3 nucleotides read TGCGCCAGCAGCTTCGGGACTAGCGGGAAGGTATGGACCGGGGAGCTGTTTTTT. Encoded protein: CASSFGTSGKVWTGELFF.

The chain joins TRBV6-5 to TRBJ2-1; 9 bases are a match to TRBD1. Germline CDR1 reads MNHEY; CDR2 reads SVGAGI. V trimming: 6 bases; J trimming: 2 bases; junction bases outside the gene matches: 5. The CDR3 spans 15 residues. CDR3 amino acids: CASSRTGGPYNEQFF. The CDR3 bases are TGTGCCAGCAGCCGTACAGGGGGCCCCTACAATGAGCAGTTCTTC.

The CDR3 sequence is CASSSHLGVTEAFF. CDR3 coding DNA: TGTGCCAGCAGTAGCCATCTAGGGGTAACTGAAGCTTTCTTT. The chain joins TRBV28 to TRBJ1-1, with a weak D call TRBD1 (5 bases). CDR1 and CDR2 (germline): MDHEN, SYDVKM. Trimming removed 5 bases at V and 5 bases at J, with 15 bases between. CDR3 length equals 14 residues.

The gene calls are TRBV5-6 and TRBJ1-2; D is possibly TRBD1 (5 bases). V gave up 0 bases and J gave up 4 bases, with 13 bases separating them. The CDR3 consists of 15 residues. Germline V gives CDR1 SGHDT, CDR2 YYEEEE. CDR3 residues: CASSLGWGGSYGYTF. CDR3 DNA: TGTGCCAGCAGCTTGGGATGGGGGGGATCCTATGGCTACACCTTC.

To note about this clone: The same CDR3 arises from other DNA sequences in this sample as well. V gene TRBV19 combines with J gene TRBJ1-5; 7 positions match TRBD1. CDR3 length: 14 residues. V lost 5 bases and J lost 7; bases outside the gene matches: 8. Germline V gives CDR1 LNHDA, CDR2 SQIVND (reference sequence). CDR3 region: CASSPQGSNQPQHF. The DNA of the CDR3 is TGTGCCAGTAGTCCACAGGGGTCGAACCAGCCCCAGCATTTT.

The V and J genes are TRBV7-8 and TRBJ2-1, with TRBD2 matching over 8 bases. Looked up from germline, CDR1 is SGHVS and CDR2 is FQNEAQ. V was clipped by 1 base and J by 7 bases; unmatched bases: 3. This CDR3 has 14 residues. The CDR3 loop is CASSLVLAENEQFF. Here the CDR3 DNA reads TGTGCCAGCAGCTTAGTACTAGCGGAGAATGAGCAGTTCTTC.

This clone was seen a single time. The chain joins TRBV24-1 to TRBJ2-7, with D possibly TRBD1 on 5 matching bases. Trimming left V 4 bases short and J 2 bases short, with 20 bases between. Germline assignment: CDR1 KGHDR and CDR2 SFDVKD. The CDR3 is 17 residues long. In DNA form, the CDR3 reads TGTGCCACCAGTGAACTGGGGCAGCTACAGTATCCCTACGAGCAGTACTTC. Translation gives CATSELGQLQYPYEQYF.

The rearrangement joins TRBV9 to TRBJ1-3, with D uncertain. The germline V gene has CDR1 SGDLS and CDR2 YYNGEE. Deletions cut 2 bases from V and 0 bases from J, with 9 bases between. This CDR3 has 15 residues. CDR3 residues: CASSVGRASGNTIYF. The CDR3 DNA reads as TGTGCCAGCAGCGTGGGGAGGGCCTCTGGAAACACCATATATTTT.

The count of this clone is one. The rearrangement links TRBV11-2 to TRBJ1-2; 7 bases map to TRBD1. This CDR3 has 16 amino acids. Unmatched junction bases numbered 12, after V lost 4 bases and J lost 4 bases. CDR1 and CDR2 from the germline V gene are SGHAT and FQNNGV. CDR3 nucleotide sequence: TGTGCCAGCAGCTCCCACCTCCTGACAGGGCCCTATGGCTACACCTTC. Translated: CASSSHLLTGPYGYTF.

DNA for the CDR3: TGTGCCAGCAGCTTATATGTCCGGAATTCACCCCTCCACTTT. As protein: CASSLYVRNSPLHF. The chain combines TRBV7-2 with TRBJ1-6; D gene unclear. The germline V gene encodes CDR1 SGHTA and CDR2 FQGNSA. The CDR3 extends over 14 amino acids. Trimming removed 2 bases at V and 7 bases at J, with 9 bases between.

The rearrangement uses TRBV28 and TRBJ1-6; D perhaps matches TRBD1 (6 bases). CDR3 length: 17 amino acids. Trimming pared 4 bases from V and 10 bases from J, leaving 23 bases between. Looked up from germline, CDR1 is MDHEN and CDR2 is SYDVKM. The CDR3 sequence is CASSSWSGQGFRSPLHF. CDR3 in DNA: TGTGCCAGCAGTTCCTGGTCGGGGCAGGGGTTTCGCTCACCCCTCCACTTT.

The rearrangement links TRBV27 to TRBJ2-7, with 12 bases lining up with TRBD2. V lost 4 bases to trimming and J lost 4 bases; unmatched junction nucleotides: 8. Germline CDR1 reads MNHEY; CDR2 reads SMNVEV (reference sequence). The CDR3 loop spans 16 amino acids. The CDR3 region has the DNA TGTGCCAGCAGTTCTTCTAGCGGGAGGGCCCCGTACGAGCAGTACTTC. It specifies CASSSSSGRAPYEQYF.

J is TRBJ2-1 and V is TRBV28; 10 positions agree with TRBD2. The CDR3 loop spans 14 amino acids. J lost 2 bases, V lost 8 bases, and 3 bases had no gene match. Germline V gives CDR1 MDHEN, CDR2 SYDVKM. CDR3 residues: CASRLAGAYNEQFF. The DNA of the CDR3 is TGTGCCAGCCGCCTAGCGGGAGCCTACAATGAGCAGTTCTTC.

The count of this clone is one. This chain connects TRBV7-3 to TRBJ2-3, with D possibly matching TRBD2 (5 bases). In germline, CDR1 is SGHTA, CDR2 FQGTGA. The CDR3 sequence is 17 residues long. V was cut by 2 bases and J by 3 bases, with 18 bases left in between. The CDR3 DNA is TGTGCCAGCAGCTTAGGAGGAGGAGAGCCCACAACAGATACGCAGTATTTT. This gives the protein CASSLGGGEPTTDTQYF.

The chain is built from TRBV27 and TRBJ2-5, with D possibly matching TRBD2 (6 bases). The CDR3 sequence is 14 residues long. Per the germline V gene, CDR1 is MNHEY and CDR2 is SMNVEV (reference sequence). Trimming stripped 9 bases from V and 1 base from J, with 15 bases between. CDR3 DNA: TGTGCCAGTTCAAGTCAGGGAGGCCAAGAGACCCAGTACTTC. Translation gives CASSSQGGQETQYF.

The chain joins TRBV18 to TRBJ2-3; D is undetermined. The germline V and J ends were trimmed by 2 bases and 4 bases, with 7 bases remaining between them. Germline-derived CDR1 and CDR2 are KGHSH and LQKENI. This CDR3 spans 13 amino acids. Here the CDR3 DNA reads TGTGCCAGCTCACCAAGCGAGGCAGATACGCAGTATTTT. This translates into CASSPSEADTQYF.

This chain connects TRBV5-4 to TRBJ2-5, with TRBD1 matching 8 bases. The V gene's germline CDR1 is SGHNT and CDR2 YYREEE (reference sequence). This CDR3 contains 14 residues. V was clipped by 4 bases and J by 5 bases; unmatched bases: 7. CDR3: CASSDGQGRETQYF. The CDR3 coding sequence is TGTGCCAGCAGCGACGGACAGGGACGGGAGACCCAGTACTTC.